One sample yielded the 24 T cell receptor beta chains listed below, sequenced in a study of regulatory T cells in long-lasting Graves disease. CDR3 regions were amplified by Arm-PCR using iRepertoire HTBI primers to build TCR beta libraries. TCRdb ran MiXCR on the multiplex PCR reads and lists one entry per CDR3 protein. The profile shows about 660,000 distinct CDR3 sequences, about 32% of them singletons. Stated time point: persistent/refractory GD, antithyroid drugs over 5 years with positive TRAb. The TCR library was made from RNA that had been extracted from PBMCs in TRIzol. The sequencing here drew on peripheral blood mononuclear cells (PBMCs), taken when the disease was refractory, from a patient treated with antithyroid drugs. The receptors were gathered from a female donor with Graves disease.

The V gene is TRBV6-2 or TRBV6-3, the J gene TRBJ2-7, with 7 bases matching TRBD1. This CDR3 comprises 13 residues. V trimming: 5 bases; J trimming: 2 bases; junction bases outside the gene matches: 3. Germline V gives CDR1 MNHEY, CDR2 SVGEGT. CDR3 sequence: CASSKGQTYEQYF. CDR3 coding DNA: TGTGCCAGCAGTAAGGGACAGACCTACGAGCAGTACTTC.

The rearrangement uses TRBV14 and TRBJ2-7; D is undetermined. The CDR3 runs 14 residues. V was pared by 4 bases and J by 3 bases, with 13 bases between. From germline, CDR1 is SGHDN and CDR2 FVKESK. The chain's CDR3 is CASSLLSLHYEQYF. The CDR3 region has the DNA TGTGCCAGCAGCCTACTAAGCCTACACTACGAGCAGTACTTC.

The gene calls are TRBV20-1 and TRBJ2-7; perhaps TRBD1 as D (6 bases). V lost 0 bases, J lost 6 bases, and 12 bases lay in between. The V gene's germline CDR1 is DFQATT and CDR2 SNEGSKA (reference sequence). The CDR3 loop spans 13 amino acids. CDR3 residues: CSARDRGQGEQYF. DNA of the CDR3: TGCAGTGCTAGAGACAGGGGCCAGGGCGAGCAGTACTTC.

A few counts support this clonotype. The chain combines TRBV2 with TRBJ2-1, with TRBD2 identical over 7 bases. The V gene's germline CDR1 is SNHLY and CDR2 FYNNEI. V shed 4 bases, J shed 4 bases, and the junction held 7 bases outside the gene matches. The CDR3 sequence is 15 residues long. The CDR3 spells CASSAIRGGYNEQFF. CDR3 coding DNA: TGTGCCAGCAGTGCAATCCGGGGAGGGTACAATGAGCAGTTCTTC.

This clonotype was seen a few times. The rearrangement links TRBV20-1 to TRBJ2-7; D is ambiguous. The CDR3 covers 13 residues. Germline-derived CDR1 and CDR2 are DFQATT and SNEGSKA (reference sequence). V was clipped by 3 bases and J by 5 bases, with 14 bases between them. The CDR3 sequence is CSARAEPHNEQYF. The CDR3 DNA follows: TGCAGTGCTAGGGCGGAGCCCCATAACGAGCAGTACTTC.

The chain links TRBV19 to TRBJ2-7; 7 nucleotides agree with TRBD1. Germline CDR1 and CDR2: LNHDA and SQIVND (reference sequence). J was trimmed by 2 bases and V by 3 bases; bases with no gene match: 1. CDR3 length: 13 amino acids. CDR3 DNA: TGTGCCAGTAGTATCACAGGGGCCTACGAGCAGTACTTC. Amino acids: CASSITGAYEQYF.

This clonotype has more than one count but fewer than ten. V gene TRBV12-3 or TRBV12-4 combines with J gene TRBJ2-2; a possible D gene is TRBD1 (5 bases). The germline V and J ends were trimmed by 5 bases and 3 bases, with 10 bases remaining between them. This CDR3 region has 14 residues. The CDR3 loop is CASSTDSYTGELFF. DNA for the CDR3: TGTGCCAGCAGTACCGACAGCTACACCGGGGAGCTGTTTTTT.

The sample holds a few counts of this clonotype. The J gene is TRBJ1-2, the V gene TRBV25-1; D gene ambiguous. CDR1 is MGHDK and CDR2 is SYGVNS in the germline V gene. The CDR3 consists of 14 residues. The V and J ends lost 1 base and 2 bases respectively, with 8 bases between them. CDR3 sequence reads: CASSEWAGNYGYTF. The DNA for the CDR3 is TGTGCCAGCAGTGAATGGGCAGGCAACTATGGCTACACCTTC.

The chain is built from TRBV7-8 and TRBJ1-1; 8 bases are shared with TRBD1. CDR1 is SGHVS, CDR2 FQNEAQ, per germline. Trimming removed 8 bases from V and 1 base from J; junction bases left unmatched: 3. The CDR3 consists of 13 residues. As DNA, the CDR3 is TGTGCCAGCCAGGGGGCAGGGAACACTGAAGCTTTCTTT. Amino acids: CASQGAGNTEAFF.

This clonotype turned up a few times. For the CDR3, the DNA is TGTGCCAGCAGTTCCTCCGGGATCCTGGGCGGCTACACCTTC. Amino acid sequence: CASSSSGILGGYTF. V is TRBV28 and J is TRBJ1-2; D gene uncertain. The CDR3 totals 14 residues. Germline CDR1 and CDR2: MDHEN and SYDVKM. The germline V and J ends were trimmed by 4 bases and 8 bases, with 17 bases remaining between them.

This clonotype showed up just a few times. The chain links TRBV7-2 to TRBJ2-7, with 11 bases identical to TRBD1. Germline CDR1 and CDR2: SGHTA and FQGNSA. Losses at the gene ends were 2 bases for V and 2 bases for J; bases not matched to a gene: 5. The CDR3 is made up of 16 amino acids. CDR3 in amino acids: CASSLLPGQGAYEQYF. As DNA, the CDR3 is TGTGCCAGCAGCTTACTGCCGGGACAGGGGGCCTACGAGCAGTACTTC.

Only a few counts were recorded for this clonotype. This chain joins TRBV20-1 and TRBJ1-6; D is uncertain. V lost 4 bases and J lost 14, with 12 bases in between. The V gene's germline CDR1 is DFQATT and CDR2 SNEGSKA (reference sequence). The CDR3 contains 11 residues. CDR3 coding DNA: TGCAGTGCTACGGGCCCAGCCACCCTCCACTTT. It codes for CSATGPATLHF.

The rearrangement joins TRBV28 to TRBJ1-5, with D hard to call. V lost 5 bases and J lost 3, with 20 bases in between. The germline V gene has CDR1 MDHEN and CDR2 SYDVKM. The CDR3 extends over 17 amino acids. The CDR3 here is CASSAARVGVDNQPQHF. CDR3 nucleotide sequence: TGTGCCAGCAGTGCCGCGAGGGTTGGGGTAGACAATCAGCCCCAGCATTTT.

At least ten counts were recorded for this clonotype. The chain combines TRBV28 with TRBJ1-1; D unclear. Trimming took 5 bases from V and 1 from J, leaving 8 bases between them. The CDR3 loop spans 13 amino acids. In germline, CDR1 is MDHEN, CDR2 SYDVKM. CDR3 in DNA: TGTGCCAGCAGTCTACCCAAGAACACTGAAGCTTTCTTT. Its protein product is CASSLPKNTEAFF.

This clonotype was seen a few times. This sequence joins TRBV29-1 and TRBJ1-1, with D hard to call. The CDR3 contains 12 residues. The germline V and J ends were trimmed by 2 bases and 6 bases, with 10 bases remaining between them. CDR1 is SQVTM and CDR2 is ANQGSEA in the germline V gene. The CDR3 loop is CSVEKRDPEAFF. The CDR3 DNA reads TGCAGCGTTGAAAAGAGAGATCCTGAAGCTTTCTTT. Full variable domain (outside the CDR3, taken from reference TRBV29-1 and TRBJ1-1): SAVISQKPSRDICQRGTSLTIQCQVDSQVTMMFWYRQQPGQSLTLIATANQGSEATYESGFVIDKFPISRPNLTFSTLTVSNMSPEDSSIYLCSVEKRDPEAFFGQGTRLTVV.

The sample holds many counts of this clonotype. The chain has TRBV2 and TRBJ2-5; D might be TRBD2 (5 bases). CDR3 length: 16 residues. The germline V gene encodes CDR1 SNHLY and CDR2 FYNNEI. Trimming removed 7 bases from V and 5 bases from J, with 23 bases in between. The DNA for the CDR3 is TGTGCCAGCATAGGACGTTCGGGCGGCGGCGGGGAGACCCAGTACTTC. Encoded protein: CASIGRSGGGGETQYF.

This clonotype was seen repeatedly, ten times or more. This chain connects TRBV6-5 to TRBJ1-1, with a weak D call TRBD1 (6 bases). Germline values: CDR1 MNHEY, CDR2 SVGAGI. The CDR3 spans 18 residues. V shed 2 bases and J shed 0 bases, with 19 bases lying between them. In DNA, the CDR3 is TGTGCCAGCAGTTACGCGGGAACAGGGTACCGAATGAACACTGAAGCTTTCTTT. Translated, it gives CASSYAGTGYRMNTEAFF.

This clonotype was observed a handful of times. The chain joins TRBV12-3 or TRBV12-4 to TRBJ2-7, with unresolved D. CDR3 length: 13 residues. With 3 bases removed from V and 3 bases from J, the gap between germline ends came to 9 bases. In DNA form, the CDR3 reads TGTGCCAGCAGTTTCGGTCAGTTCTACGAGCAGTACTTC. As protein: CASSFGQFYEQYF.

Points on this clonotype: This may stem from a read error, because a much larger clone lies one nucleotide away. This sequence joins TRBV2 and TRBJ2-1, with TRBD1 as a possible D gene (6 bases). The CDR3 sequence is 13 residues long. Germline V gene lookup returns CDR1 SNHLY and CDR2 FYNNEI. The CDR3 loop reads CASSVSRDNGQFF. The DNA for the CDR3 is TGTGCCAGCAGTGTTTCTAGGGACAATGGGCAGTTCTTC. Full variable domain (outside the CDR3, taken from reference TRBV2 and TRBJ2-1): EPEVTQTPSHQVTQMGQEVILRCVPISNHLYFYWYRQILGQKVEFLVSFYNNEISEKSEIFDDQFSVERPDGSNFTLKIRSTKLEDSAMYFCASSVSRDNGQFFGPGTRLTVL.

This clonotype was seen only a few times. CDR3 DNA: TGTGCCAGTAGTATAGATGGTGAAGATGCTGAAGCTTTCTTT. This translates into CASSIDGEDAEAFF. V gene TRBV19 combines with J gene TRBJ1-1; no clear D. The germline V gene has CDR1 LNHDA and CDR2 SQIVND (reference sequence). V lost 0 bases, J lost 6 bases, and 11 bases lay in between. The CDR3 length is 14 residues. The full variable domain, rest sourced from reference TRBV19 and TRBJ1-1, is DGGITQSPKYLFRKEGQNVTLSCEQNLNHDAMYWYRQDPGQGLRLIYYSQIVNDFQKGDIAEGYSVSREKKESFPLTVTSAQKNPTAFYLCASSIDGEDAEAFFGQGTRLTVV.

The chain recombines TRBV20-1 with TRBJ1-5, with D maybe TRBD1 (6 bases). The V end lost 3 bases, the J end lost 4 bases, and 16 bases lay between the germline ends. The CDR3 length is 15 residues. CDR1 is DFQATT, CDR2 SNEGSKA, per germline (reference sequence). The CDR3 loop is CSASHARDTNQPQHF. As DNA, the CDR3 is TGCAGTGCTAGTCATGCCCGGGACACAAATCAGCCCCAGCATTTT.

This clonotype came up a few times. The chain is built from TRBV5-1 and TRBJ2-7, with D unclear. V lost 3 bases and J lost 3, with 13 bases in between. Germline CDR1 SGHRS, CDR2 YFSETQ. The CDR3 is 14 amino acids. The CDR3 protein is CASSSGLLGYEQYF. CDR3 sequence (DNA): TGCGCCAGCAGCTCAGGTTTATTGGGCTACGAGCAGTACTTC.

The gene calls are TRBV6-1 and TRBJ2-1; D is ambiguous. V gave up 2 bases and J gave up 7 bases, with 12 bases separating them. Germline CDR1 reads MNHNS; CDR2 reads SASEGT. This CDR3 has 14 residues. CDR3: CASSEIGFGNEQFF. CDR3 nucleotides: TGTGCCAGCAGTGAAATAGGTTTTGGTAATGAGCAGTTCTTC.

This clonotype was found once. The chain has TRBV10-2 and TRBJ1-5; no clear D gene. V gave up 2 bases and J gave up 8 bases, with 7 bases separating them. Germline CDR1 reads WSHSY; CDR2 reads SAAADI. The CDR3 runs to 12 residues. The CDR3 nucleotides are TGCGCCAGCAGTGAGATAAGAGAGCCCCAGCATTTT. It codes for CASSEIREPQHF.